These 9 T cell receptor beta chains share one sample of origin, sequenced in a study of identical twins. TCRdb reanalysed the 5' RACE reads using MiXCR and keeps one entry per CDR3 protein. This sample has hundreds of thousands of distinct CDR3 sequences, with approximately 6.1% found just once. Sequencing used naive T cells sorted from blood. The receptors were gathered from a man younger than 35 in good health.

There are many counts of this clonotype. V gene TRBV6-5 combines with J gene TRBJ2-1; 13 bases agree with TRBD2. The CDR3 has 17 amino acids. In germline, CDR1 is MNHEY, CDR2 SVGAGI. V gave up 0 bases and J gave up 3 bases; unmatched junction bases: 2. The CDR3 coding sequence is TGTGCCAGCAGTTACTCGGGACTAGCGGGGCTCTACAATGAGCAGTTCTTC. Its protein product is CASSYSGLAGLYNEQFF.

This clonotype came up a few times. The chain combines TRBV24-1 with TRBJ2-1; no clear D gene. V was pared by 9 bases and J by 10 bases, with 15 bases between. Germline V CDR1 and CDR2: KGHDR, SFDVKD. The CDR3 extends over 12 amino acids. CDR3 sequence reads: CATASSRWEQFF. The CDR3 DNA reads TGTGCCACCGCCTCGTCAAGATGGGAGCAGTTCTTC.

This clonotype was seen many times. This rearrangement joins TRBV12-3 or TRBV12-4 to TRBJ2-1; 9 bases match TRBD2. V shed 4 bases, J shed 5 bases, and the junction held 6 bases outside the gene matches. This CDR3 has 15 amino acids. CDR3 in amino acids: CASSSLAGPNNEQFF. The CDR3 DNA sequence: TGTGCCAGCAGTTCGCTAGCGGGACCCAACAATGAGCAGTTCTTC.

V gene TRBV7-2 combines with J gene TRBJ1-1, with 7 bases lining up with TRBD1. The CDR3 totals 14 residues. The germline V gene has CDR1 SGHTA and CDR2 FQGNSA. V shed 5 bases, J shed 4 bases, and the junction held 7 bases outside the gene matches. CDR3 nucleotide sequence: TGTGCCAGCAGCACTAGACAGGGTCCCACTGAAGCTTTCTTT. Protein: CASSTRQGPTEAFF.

This clonotype showed up many times. The chain links TRBV5-1 to TRBJ2-1; 8 bases agree with TRBD2. The CDR3 contains 15 residues. J was trimmed by 3 bases and V by 5 bases; bases with no gene match: 7. In germline, CDR1 is SGHRS, CDR2 YFSETQ. The CDR3 DNA reads TGCGCCAGCAGGCCCGGACTAGCTCTCTACAATGAGCAGTTCTTC. As protein: CASRPGLALYNEQFF.

This clonotype was seen a handful of times. V is TRBV5-5 and J is TRBJ1-2, with 7 bases matching TRBD1. J gave up 4 bases and V 2 bases, and 8 bases lay outside the gene matches. The CDR3 runs 15 residues. Germline CDR1 SGHKS, CDR2 YYEKEE (reference sequence). The chain's CDR3 is CASSFDRADGYGYTF. Here the CDR3 DNA reads TGTGCCAGCAGCTTCGACAGGGCTGATGGCTATGGCTACACCTTC.

The sample holds many counts of this clonotype. The chain is built from TRBV12-3 or TRBV12-4 and TRBJ2-5; TRBD2 is a possible D gene (6 bases). This CDR3 has 14 amino acids. Trimming removed 5 bases at V and 4 bases at J, with 14 bases between. The CDR3 region is CASSPLGAGETQYF. For the CDR3, the DNA is TGTGCCAGCAGTCCATTGGGAGCGGGAGAGACCCAGTACTTC.

This clonotype was counted only a few times. The chain recombines TRBV29-1 with TRBJ1-2; tentatively, D is TRBD1 (5 bases). The CDR3 is made up of 14 amino acids. The germline V gene encodes CDR1 SQVTM and CDR2 ANQGSEA. V lost 5 bases and J lost 6, with 19 bases in between. The CDR3 loop is CSVQPAQGADGYTF. Here the CDR3 DNA reads TGCAGCGTTCAACCTGCGCAGGGTGCGGATGGCTACACCTTC.

The V gene is TRBV6-5, the J gene TRBJ2-1; D perhaps matches TRBD2 (5 bases). V was shortened by 2 bases and J by 10 bases, with 6 bases between the two germline ends. This CDR3 has 11 amino acids. The germline gives CDR1 MNHEY, CDR2 SVGAGI. CDR3 amino acids: CASSYGSEQFF. The CDR3 nucleotides read TGTGCCAGCAGTTACGGGAGCGAGCAGTTCTTC.